Here is one TCR beta chain with its context. PCR primers comprised 60 Vbeta and 13 Jbeta primers. The data were produced by immunoSEQ multiplex PCR, yet TCRdb's version contains in-frame clones alone and is incomplete. The top ten hold 0.71% of the sample, which has hundreds of thousands of clones, approximately 83% seen once. This sample was taken from a study of cytomegalovirus exposure and HLA in healthy donors. Turning to the study itself: Samples from HLA-typed donors yielded 85 million to 95 million unique TCRs in an early data release.

This CDR3 spans 11 amino acids. Germline lookup yields CDR1 SGHRS and CDR2 YFSETQ. The sample was PBMCs. The chain is built from TRBV5-1 and TRBJ2-5; D unresolved. The J call may be incorrect, as the DNA end agrees better with TRBJ2-7. The source is a boy younger than 10 in good health and CMV-seronegative. The CDR3 nucleotides are TGCGCCAGCAGCTCCGACTACGAGCAGTACTTC. This encodes CASSSDYEQYF.